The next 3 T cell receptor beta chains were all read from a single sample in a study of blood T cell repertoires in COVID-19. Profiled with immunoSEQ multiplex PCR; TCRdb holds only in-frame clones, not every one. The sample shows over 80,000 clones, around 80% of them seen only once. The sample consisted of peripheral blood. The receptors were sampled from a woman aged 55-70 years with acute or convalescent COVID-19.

CDR3 sequence reads: CASSRDSGGSGNTIYF. The CDR3 region has the DNA TGCGCCAGCAGTCGGGACAGCGGCGGCTCTGGAAACACCATATATTTT. This chain joins TRBV5-1 and TRBJ1-3, with 7 positions matching TRBD1. The CDR3 has 16 amino acids. Germline CDR1 and CDR2: SGHRS and YFSETQ. Germline trimming cut 5 bases from V and 0 bases from J; bases unmatched to any gene: 8.

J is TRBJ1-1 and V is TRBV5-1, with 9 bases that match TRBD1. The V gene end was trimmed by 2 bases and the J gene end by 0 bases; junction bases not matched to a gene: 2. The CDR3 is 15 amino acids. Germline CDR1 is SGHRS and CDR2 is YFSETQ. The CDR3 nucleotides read TGCGCCAGCAGCTTAGGGACAGGGCTGAACACTGAAGCTTTCTTT. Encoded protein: CASSLGTGLNTEAFF.

The CDR3 DNA reads TGTGCCAGCAGCTTAGGGAGTCCCGGAAACACCATATATTTT. It translates to CASSLGSPGNTIYF. The chain carries TRBV11-3 and TRBJ1-3; D is undetermined. Germline loops: CDR1 SGHNT, CDR2 YENEEA. Trimming pared 1 base from V and 4 bases from J, leaving 8 bases between. CDR3 length equals 14 residues.